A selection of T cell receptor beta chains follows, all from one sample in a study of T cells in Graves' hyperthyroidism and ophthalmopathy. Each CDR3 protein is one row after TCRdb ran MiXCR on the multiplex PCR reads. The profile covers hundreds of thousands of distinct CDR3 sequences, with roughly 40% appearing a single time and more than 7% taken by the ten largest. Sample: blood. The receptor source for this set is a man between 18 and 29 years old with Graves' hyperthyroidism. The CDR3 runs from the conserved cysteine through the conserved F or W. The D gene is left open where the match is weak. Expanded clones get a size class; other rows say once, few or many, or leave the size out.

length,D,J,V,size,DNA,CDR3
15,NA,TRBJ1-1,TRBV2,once,TGTGCCAGCAGTCTCTCCGGGACAAGGAACACTGAAGCTTTCTTT,CASSLSGTRNTEAFF
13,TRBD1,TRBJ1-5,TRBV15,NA,TGTGCCACCAGCACCGGGACAGGGGCGCCCCAGCATTTT,CATSTGTGAPQHF
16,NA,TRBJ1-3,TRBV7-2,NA,TGTGCCAGCAGCTTTGGGCTCCAGGGAAAAGGAAACACCATATATTTT,CASSFGLQGKGNTIYF
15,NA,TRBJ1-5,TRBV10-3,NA,TGTGCCAGCAGCCCAGGTGGGGTGGGCAATCAGCCCCAGCATTTT,CASSPGGVGNQPQHF
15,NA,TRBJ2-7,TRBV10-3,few,TGTGCCAGCAGCCGATTCCGGGACTTAATCTACGAGCAGTACTTC,CASSRFRDLIYEQYF
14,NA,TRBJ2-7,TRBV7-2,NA,TGTGCCAGCAGCCAGCGGGTGGAATCCTACGAGCAGTACTTC,CASSQRVESYEQYF
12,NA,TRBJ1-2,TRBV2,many,TGTGCCAGCAGGCCGGGACAATATGGCTACACCTTC,CASRPGQYGYTF
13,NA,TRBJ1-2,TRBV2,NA,TGTGCCAGCAGCCCTAACTGGACAGATGGCTACACCTTC,CASSPNWTDGYTF
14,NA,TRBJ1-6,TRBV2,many,TGTGCCAGCAGAGGCCCATTAACCCCATCACCCCTCCACTTT,CASRGPLTPSPLHF
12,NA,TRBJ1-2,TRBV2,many,TGTGCCAGCACCCCTGGAGGGGATGGCTACACCTTC,CASTPGGDGYTF
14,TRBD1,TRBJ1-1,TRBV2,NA,TGTGCCAGGGCGGACAGGGGGGGCAACACTGAAGCTTTCTTT,CARADRGGNTEAFF
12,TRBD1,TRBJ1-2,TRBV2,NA,TGTGCCAGCAGTGTGGGACAGCCCGGCTACACCTTC,CASSVGQPGYTF
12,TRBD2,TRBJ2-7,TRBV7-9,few,TGTGCCAGCGGGGGGGGGGAGTACGAGCAGTACTTC,CASGGGEYEQYF
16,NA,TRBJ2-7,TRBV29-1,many,TGCAGCGTGGCCCTTGGGATTACAGGGACCCACTACGAGCAGTACTTC,CSVALGITGTHYEQYF
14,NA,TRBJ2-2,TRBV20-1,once,TGCAGTGCTACCCCAGACGGTCCCGGCGGGGAGCTGTTTTTT,CSATPDGPGGELFF
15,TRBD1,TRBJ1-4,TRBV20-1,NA,TGCAGTGCTAGAGAGGGACAGGGTTGGACTGAAAAACTGTTTTTT,CSAREGQGWTEKLFF
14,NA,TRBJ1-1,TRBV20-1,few,TGCAGTGCTAGAGATGCCGAAGAGAACACTGAAGCTTTCTTT,CSARDAEENTEAFF
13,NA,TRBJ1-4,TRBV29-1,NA,TGCAGCGCCGCAGGGGATGTAGGAGAAAAACTGTTTTTT,CSAAGDVGEKLFF
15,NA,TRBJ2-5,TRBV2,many,TGTGCCAGCAGTGAATGGCTTAGGGGGGAAGAGACCCAGTACTTC,CASSEWLRGEETQYF
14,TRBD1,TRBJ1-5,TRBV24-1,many,TGTGCCACCAGCCAACAGGGGGCAAGGCAGCCCCAGCATTTT,CATSQQGARQPQHF
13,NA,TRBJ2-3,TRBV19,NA,TGTGCCAGTAGTATAGAGGGCACAGATACGCAGTATTTT,CASSIEGTDTQYF
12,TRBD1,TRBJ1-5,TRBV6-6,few,TGTGCCAGCGGGGACAGGAATCAGCCCCAGCATTTT,CASGDRNQPQHF
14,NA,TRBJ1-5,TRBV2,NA,TGTGCCAGCACCCTGGACACCTTTAATCAGCCCCAGCATTTT,CASTLDTFNQPQHF
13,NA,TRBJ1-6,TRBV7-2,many,TGTGCCAGCAGCTTAACCCCCCGCTTACCCCTCCACTTT,CASSLTPRLPLHF
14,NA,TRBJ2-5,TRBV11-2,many,TGTGCCAGCAGCCAATTGACAGACCAAGAGACCCAGTACTTC,CASSQLTDQETQYF
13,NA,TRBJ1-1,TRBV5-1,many,TGCGCCAGCAGCTTCCTGAGGAACACTGAAGCTTTCTTT,CASSFLRNTEAFF
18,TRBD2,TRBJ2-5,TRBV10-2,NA,TGCGCCAGCAGCCACACCGGACTAGCGGGGGAATACCAAGAGACCCAGTACTTC,CASSHTGLAGEYQETQYF
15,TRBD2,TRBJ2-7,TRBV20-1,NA,TGCAGTGCTAGACGAATCCGGGAGGGCCTCTACGAGCAGTACTTC,CSARRIREGLYEQYF
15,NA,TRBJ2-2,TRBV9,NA,TGTGCCAGCAGGGACGACACTGTTCAGCTCGGGGAGCTGTTTTTT,CASRDDTVQLGELFF
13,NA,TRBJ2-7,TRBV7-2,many,TGTGCCAGCAGCTTAGTTGGTCGAGGCGAGCAGTACTTC,CASSLVGRGEQYF
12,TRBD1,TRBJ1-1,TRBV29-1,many,TGCAGCGTGCCAGGGGGATTGGGTGAAGCTTTCTTT,CSVPGGLGEAFF
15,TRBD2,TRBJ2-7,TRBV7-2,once,TGTGCCAGCAGTTCAGGCAGCGGGGGGTCCTACGAGCAGTACTTC,CASSSGSGGSYEQYF
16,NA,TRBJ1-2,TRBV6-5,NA,TGTGCCAGCAGTTCCAGATGGACAGAAGCTAACTATGGCTACACCTTC,CASSSRWTEANYGYTF
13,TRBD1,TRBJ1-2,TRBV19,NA,TGTGCCAGTAGCGCCGGGACAGGGGACGGCTACACCTTC,CASSAGTGDGYTF
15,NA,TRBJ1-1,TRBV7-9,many,TGTGCCAGCAGCTTAAGGGACCTTTTGAACACTGAAGCTTTCTTT,CASSLRDLLNTEAFF
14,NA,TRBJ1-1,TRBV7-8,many,TGTGCCAGCAGCCCGAGGGAGGGGCATCCTGAAGCTTTCTTT,CASSPREGHPEAFF
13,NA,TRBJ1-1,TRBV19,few,TGTGCCAGTAGTATGTATAGGAACACTGAAGCTTTCTTT,CASSMYRNTEAFF
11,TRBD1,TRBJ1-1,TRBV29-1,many,TGCAGCGTCGATACAGGGGTTGAAGCTTTCTTT,CSVDTGVEAFF
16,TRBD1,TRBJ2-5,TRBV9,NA,TGTGCCAGCTCACGACCGCTTGGGACAGTCCAAGAGACCCAGTACTTC,CASSRPLGTVQETQYF
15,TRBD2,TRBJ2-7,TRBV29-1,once,TGCAGCGTTGTAGGGGGGACTAGCGGTTCCTACGAGCAGTACTTC,CSVVGGTSGSYEQYF
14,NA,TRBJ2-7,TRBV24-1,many,TGTGCCACCAGTGACCCGACTCGTTCCTCCGAGCAGTACTTC,CATSDPTRSSEQYF
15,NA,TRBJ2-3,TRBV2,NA,TGTGCCAGCAGTGAGGGGGGGGGGCGCAAAGATACGCAGTATTTT,CASSEGGGRKDTQYF
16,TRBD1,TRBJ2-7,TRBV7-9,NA,TGTGCCAGCAGTGCCACACGGGACAGGGGCCCCTACGAGCAGTACTTC,CASSATRDRGPYEQYF
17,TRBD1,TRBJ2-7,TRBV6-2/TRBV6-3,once,TGTGCCAGCAGTGTCCGGGACAGGCTATCAGGGGAGAACGAGCAGTACTTC,CASSVRDRLSGENEQYF
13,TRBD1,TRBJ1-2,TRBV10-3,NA,TGTGCCAGCAGTTCGGACAGGATTTATGGCTACACCTTC,CASSSDRIYGYTF
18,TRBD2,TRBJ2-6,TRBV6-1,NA,TGTGCCAGCAGTGAGGGACTAGCGGGAGGTTCGGGGGCCAACGTCCTGACTTTC,CASSEGLAGGSGANVLTF
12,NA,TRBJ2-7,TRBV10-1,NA,TGCGCCAGCAGATCACTAGAGGCCGAGCAGTACTTC,CASRSLEAEQYF
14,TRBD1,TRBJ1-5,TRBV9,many,TGTGCCAGCAGCGATCACAGGGGGGATCAGCCCCAGCATTTT,CASSDHRGDQPQHF
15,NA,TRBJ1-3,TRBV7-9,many,TGTGCCAGCAGCTTAGACCCCGTCTCTGGAAACACCATATATTTT,CASSLDPVSGNTIYF
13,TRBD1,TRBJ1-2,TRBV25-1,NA,TGCGCCAGCAGCTTGGGGACAGACCATGGCTACACCTTC,CASSLGTDHGYTF
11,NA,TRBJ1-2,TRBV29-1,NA,TGCAGCGACGCGGGGGAGGGTGGCTACACCTTC,CSDAGEGGYTF
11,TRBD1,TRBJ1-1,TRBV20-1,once,TGCAGTGCTGCCAGGGGGGAGACCGCTTTCTTT,CSAARGETAFF
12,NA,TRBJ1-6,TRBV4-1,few,TGCGCCAGCAGCCAAGAAAGGTATCCCCTCCACTTT,CASSQERYPLHF
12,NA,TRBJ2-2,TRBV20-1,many,TGCAGTGCAGGACAGTGGGACGGGGAGCTGTTTTTT,CSAGQWDGELFF
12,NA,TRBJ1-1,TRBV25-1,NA,TGTGCCAGCGACTCAGCCAACACTGAAGCTTTCTTT,CASDSANTEAFF
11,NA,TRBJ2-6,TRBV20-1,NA,TGCAGCGGATCCCGGGCCAACGTCCTGACTTTC,CSGSRANVLTF
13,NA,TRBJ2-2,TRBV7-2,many,TGTGCCAGCAGCGCTGCCCAAGGCGGGGAGCTGTTTTTT,CASSAAQGGELFF
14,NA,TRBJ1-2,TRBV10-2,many,TGCGCCAGCAGTGAGCAGGTTCAGAGCAATGGCTACACCTTC,CASSEQVQSNGYTF